This is a list of T cell receptor beta chains from one sample in a study of blood T cell repertoires in COVID-19. The assay was immunoSEQ multiplex PCR, and TCRdb's table has in-frame clones only and misses some. The sample carries approximately 300,000 clones, just under 90% recorded once. Sequencing was done on a sample of PBMCs or T cells enriched from blood (not recorded which). The source is a woman aged 25 to 45 who had recovered from COVID-19. CDR3s include the opening cysteine and the closing phenylalanine or tryptophan. D genes are given only for firm matches. Where a row states a size, it is once, few, many or the class of an expanded clone; other rows omit it.

J,V,D,size,DNA,CDR3
TRBJ1-1,TRBV9,-,-,TGTGCCAGCAGCTCGACAGAGAACACTGAAGCTTTCTTT,CASSSTENTEAFF
TRBJ1-1,TRBV6-6,TRBD1,-,TGTGCCAGCAGTTTACAGGGGGCTAGGAACACTGAAGCTTTCTTT,CASSLQGARNTEAFF
TRBJ2-3,TRBV3-1/TRBV3-2,-,-,TGTGCCAGCAGCCAAGAGTCGGGAGTCAGCGCAGATACGCAGTATTTT,CASSQESGVSADTQYF
TRBJ1-2,TRBV6-1,-,-,TGTGCCAGCAGTGATCCAGGGAACGGCTATGGCTACACCTTC,CASSDPGNGYGYTF
TRBJ1-4,TRBV5-1,TRBD1,-,TGCGCCAGCAGCTTGGATGGGACAGGGGTTGAAAAACTGTTTTTT,CASSLDGTGVEKLFF
TRBJ2-1,TRBV4-3,TRBD2,few,TGCGCCAGCAGCCCACAACTAGCGGGGAGTTCCAATGAGCAGTTCTTC,CASSPQLAGSSNEQFF
TRBJ1-1,TRBV7-2,-,few,TGTGCCAGCAGCTTAGTTAGCGGGGCCGGCCCTGAAGCTTTCTTT,CASSLVSGAGPEAFF
TRBJ2-7,TRBV10-1,-,-,TGCGCCAGCAGGCCCGGAGGTGAGCAGTACTTC,CASRPGGEQYF
TRBJ2-1,TRBV9,-,-,TGTGCCAGCAGCGTACGCTTCGGTGAGCAGTTCTTC,CASSVRFGEQFF
TRBJ2-1,TRBV5-1,TRBD2,-,TGCGCCAGCAGCCTTAGCGGGAGTGGAAATGAGCAGTTCTTC,CASSLSGSGNEQFF
TRBJ1-2,TRBV6-5,-,-,TGTGCCAGCAGTTACTTCACACAGGGACACTATGGCTACACCTTC,CASSYFTQGHYGYTF
TRBJ2-2,TRBV6-5,-,-,TGTGCCAGCAATTCACCGGGACACCACACCGGGGAGCTGTTTTTT,CASNSPGHHTGELFF
TRBJ1-5,TRBV2,-,-,TGTGCCAGCAGTGAAGCGCCTATTGGTCAGCCCCAGCATTTT,CASSEAPIGQPQHF
TRBJ1-4,TRBV9,-,-,TGTGCCAGCAGCGATGGACAGCCCAATGAAAAACTGTTTTTT,CASSDGQPNEKLFF
TRBJ2-4,TRBV30,TRBD2,-,TGTGCCTCGGCACGAGCGGGAGTAGGAAACATTCAGTACTTC,CASARAGVGNIQYF
TRBJ1-1,TRBV30,-,-,TGTGCCTGGAGTGTACAGCAAGACACTGAAGCTTTCTTT,CAWSVQQDTEAFF
TRBJ2-7,TRBV27,TRBD2,-,TGTGCCAGCGGTACCGGGACTAGGAACTACGAGCAGTACTTC,CASGTGTRNYEQYF
TRBJ1-5,TRBV10-3,-,once,TGTGCCATCAGTGACCCGACGCTGGAGAATCAGCCCCAGCATTTT,CAISDPTLENQPQHF
TRBJ2-7,TRBV28,-,-,TGTGCCAGCAGTTTAGTAACAGGGATTCTGTACTTC,CASSLVTGILYF
TRBJ2-5,TRBV5-5,TRBD1,-,TGTGCCAGCATCCCGCCCCCCCGGGACAGAACCCAAGAGACCCAGTACTTC,CASIPPPRDRTQETQYF
TRBJ1-1,TRBV5-1,TRBD1,once,TGCGCCAGCAGCTTTGAACAGGGGGCTTCTGAAGCTTTCTTT,CASSFEQGASEAFF
TRBJ1-2,TRBV5-1,TRBD1,-,TGCGCCAGCAGCCAAGGGACAGGGGGCCTTGGCTACACCTTC,CASSQGTGGLGYTF
TRBJ1-4,TRBV5-1,-,-,TGCGCCAGCAGCCAGGTGGTCGCGGACAGACGTTTAGGGAAACTGTTTTTT,CASSQVVADRRLGKLFF
TRBJ1-5,TRBV28,-,few,TGTGCCAGCAGTTTCGGTCAGCCCCAGCATTTT,CASSFGQPQHF
TRBJ2-7,TRBV18,TRBD2,-,TGTGCCAGCTCACCATGGGTAGCGGGAGGAAACAGTAGGGCCTACGAGCAGTACTTC,CASSPWVAGGNSRAYEQYF
TRBJ2-1,TRBV5-1,-,-,TGCGCCTCGTATGGGGGGGCGGGCTACAATGAGCAGTTCTTC,CASYGGAGYNEQFF
TRBJ1-5,TRBV5-5,-,few,TGTGCCAGCAGCTTGTCGGGGGGAGAATATCAGCCCCAGCATTTT,CASSLSGGEYQPQHF
TRBJ2-3,TRBV27,-,-,TGTGCCAGCAGTTTAGCTTACCAACCTGTCTCCCCGGGTGAGGCGCAGTATTTT,CASSLAYQPVSPGEAQYF
TRBJ1-2,TRBV3-1/TRBV3-2,-,-,TGTGCCAGCAGCCAAGATGCCCGGGGCTACACCTTC,CASSQDARGYTF
TRBJ2-7,TRBV27,TRBD2,-,TGTGCCAGCAGTTTTTTAGCGGGAGCCTACGAGCAGTACTTC,CASSFLAGAYEQYF
TRBJ2-5,TRBV10-3,TRBD2,-,TGTGCCATCAGGGGGAGCGGGAGTGAGACCCAGTACTTC,CAIRGSGSETQYF
TRBJ1-1,TRBV19,-,-,TGTGCCAGTAGTTGGGAGGGGTACACTGAAGCTTTCTTT,CASSWEGYTEAFF
TRBJ1-4,TRBV4-2,TRBD1,-,TGTGCCACACAGGGGTCCCGGGACAGGGAGGGTGGTGAAAAACTGTTTTTT,CATQGSRDREGGEKLFF
TRBJ1-2,TRBV18,TRBD1,-,TGTGCCAGCTCACCTGACAGGGATGGCTACACCTTC,CASSPDRDGYTF
TRBJ2-1,TRBV29-1,TRBD2,-,TGCAGCGTTAAAAGGAGGCTAGCGGACAATGAGCAGTTCTTC,CSVKRRLADNEQFF
TRBJ1-2,TRBV4-1,TRBD1,-,TGCGCCAGCAGCCAAGATTCGAGGCCCGGGACAGCGGTCCGAGTACGCCTCTATGGCTACACCTTC,CASSQDSRPGTAVRVRLYGYTF
TRBJ2-1,TRBV2,TRBD2,-,TGTGCCAGCAGTGAACTAGCGGGTTCCTACAATGAGCAGTTCTTC,CASSELAGSYNEQFF
TRBJ1-6,TRBV5-6,TRBD1,-,TGTGCCAGCAGCCCGTTACAGGGGGATTCACCCCTCCACTTT,CASSPLQGDSPLHF
TRBJ2-3,TRBV9,-,-,TGTGCCAGCAGCGTTTGGAGCGGCGCTAGCACAGATACGCAGTATTTT,CASSVWSGASTDTQYF
TRBJ1-3,TRBV3-1/TRBV3-2,-,-,TGTGCCAGCAGCCAAGATAGCCGGCTCTATTTT,CASSQDSRLYF
TRBJ1-4,TRBV29-1,-,-,TGCAGCGTCTTGACAAGGCCTTATGAAAAACTGTTTTTT,CSVLTRPYEKLFF
TRBJ1-1,TRBV4-2,TRBD1,once,TGTGCCAGCAGCCAAGGACAGGGGGCGAACACTGAAGCTTTCTTT,CASSQGQGANTEAFF
TRBJ2-2,TRBV4-1,TRBD2,once,TGCGCCAGCAGCCAAGAGGCACTAGCGGGAGCCCTGGACACCGGGGAGCTGTTTTTT,CASSQEALAGALDTGELFF
TRBJ2-2,TRBV28,TRBD2,-,TGTGCCAGCGCCCCAGCGGGAAAAGCCGGGGAGCTGTTTTTT,CASAPAGKAGELFF
TRBJ1-4,TRBV5-1,-,once,TGCGCCAGCAGCTTGGGGGCATCAACTAATGAAAAACTGTTTTTT,CASSLGASTNEKLFF
TRBJ1-1,TRBV5-1,-,-,TGCGCCAGCAGCCCGGTAGGACAGCCTGAAGCTTTCTTT,CASSPVGQPEAFF